This T cell receptor (beta chain) was captured in a study of T cell repertoires in cytomegalovirus infection. Study context: Through public TCR beta signatures, both CMV infection and matching HLA type were indicated. The study's findings and limits: Across the ex vivo response, the dominant clonotypes were HLA-C-restricted CMV-specific TCR beta clonotypes. Cumulative frequency (of public TCR beta family members) identified carriers of CMV plus the relevant HLA.

This CDR3 has 17 amino acids. Germline CDR1 is SGHTA and CDR2 is FQGNSA. The V end was cut by 7 bases, the J end by 6 bases, with 24 bases between. In TCRdb, the reads were re-called with MiXCR into one record per CDR3 protein. The table lists 450,000 to 600,000 distinct CDR3 sequences, about 42% of them singletons. Worth noting for this clonotype: Its specificity is unknown.

This sample comprised cultured PBMCs, obtained from culture after CMV antigen stimulation. The TCR was taken from a human donor in good health (CMV status not recorded). Some clones in this sample may be carry-over from other donors' samples. This rearrangement joins TRBV7-2 to TRBJ2-2; D is possibly TRBD1 (6 bases). In DNA, the CDR3 is TGTGCCAGCACCAGGGGCTGGGAATCTAGTAGATCCGGGGAGCTGTTTTTT. This sequence encodes CASTRGWESSRSGELFF.